This TCR beta chain was captured by sequencing in a study of blood T cell repertoires in COVID-19. Study-wide background: The origin of the acute and convalescent COVID-19 samples was the United States, Italy and Spain.

The table came from immunoSEQ multiplex PCR; TCRdb's copy has only in-frame clones and leaves some out. The repertoire has a few hundred thousand clones, around 86% of them found once; the top ten carry 2.5% to 3.5%. This clone was seen more than once but under ten times. This receptor was taken from a woman in her twenties or thirties with active or convalescent COVID-19. The sequenced material came from peripheral blood.

CDR3 protein: CASSVSSNSPLHF. CDR3 coding DNA: TGTGCCAGCAGCGTGAGTAGTAATTCACCCCTCCACTTT. The V call is TRBV9, the J call TRBJ1-6; D uncertain. V was trimmed by 2 bases and J by 6 bases, leaving 6 bases between them. The germline V gene encodes CDR1 SGDLS and CDR2 YYNGEE. The CDR3 covers 13 residues.